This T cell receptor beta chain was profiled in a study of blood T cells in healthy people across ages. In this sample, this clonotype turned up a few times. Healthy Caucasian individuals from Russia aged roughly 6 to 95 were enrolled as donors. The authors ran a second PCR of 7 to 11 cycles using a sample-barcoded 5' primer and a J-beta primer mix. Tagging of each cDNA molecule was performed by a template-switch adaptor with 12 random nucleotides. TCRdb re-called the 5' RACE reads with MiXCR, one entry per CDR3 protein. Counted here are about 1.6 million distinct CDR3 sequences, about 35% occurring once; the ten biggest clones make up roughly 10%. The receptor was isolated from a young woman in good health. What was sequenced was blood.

The CDR3 loop is CASSPRRGRATTYEQYF. CDR3 nucleotides: TGTGCCAGCAGCCCGCGTAGAGGGCGGGCTACTACCTACGAGCAGTACTTC. The rearrangement links TRBV21-1 to TRBJ2-7; the table gives TRBD2 as D, unverified against the DNA. TRBV21-1 is a listed pseudogene. The CDR3 is 17 amino acids.